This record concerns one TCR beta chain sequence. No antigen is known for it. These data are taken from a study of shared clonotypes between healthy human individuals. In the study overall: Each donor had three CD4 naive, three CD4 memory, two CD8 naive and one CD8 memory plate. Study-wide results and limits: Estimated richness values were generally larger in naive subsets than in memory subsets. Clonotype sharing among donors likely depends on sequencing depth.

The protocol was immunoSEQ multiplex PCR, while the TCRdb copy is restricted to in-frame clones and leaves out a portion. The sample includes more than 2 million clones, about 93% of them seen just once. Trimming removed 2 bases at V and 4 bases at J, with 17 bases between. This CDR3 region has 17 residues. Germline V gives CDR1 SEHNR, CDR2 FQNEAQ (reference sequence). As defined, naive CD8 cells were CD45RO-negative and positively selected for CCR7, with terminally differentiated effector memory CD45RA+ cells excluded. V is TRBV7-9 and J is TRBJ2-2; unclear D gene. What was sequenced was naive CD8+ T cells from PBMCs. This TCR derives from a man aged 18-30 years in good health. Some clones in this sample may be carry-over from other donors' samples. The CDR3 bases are TGTGCCAGCAGCTTAATTTTAGGCCGCCGAGTCACCGGGGAGCTGTTTTTT. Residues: CASSLILGRRVTGELFF.